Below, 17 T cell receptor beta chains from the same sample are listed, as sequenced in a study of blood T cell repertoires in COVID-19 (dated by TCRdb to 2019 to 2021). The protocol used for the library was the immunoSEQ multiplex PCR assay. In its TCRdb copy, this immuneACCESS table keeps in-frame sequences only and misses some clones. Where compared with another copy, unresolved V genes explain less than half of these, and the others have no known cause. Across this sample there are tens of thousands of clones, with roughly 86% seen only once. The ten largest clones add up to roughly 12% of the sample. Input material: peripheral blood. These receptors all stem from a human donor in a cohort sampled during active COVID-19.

As DNA, the CDR3 is TGTGCCAGCAGTCCCGGGACAGGGGGCGTTGAAGCTTTCTTT. Its translation is CASSPGTGGVEAFF. V usage is TRBV2 and J usage is TRBJ1-1, with 12 bases matching TRBD1. The CDR3 length is 14 residues. Trimming at V came to 5 bases and at J to 7 bases, leaving 5 bases not matched to a gene. The V gene's germline CDR1 is SNHLY and CDR2 FYNNEI.

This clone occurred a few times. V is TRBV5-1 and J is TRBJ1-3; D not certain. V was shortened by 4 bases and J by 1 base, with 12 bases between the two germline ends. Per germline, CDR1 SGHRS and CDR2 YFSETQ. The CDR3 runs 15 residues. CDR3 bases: TGCGCCAGCAGCCCTGACACGTTATCTGGAAACACCATATATTTT. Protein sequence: CASSPDTLSGNTIYF.

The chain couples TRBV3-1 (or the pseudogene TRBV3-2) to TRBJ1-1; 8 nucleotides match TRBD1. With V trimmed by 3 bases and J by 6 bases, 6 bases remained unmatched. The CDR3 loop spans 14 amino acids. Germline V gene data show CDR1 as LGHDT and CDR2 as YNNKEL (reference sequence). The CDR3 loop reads CASSQTGDIAEAFF. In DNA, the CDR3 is TGTGCCAGCAGCCAGACAGGGGACATAGCTGAAGCTTTCTTT.

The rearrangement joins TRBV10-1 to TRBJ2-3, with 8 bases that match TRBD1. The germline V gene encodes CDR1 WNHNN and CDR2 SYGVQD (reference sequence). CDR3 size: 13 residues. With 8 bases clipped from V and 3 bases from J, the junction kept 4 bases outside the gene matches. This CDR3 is CASGTGGTDTQYF. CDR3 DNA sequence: TGCGCCAGCGGGACAGGAGGAACAGATACGCAGTATTTT.

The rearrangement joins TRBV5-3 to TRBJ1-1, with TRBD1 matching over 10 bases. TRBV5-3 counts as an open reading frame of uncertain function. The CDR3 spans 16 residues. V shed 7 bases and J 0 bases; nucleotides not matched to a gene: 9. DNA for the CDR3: TGTGCCAGAGGTAACGGGGACAGGGGAATGAACACTGAAGCTTTCTTT. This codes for CARGNGDRGMNTEAFF.

For the CDR3, the DNA is TGCGCCAGCAGCCTACGGGCGACTAGCGGAGGACCCTACGAGCAGTACTTC. This codes for CASSLRATSGGPYEQYF. The rearrangement uses TRBV4-1 and TRBJ2-7, with 9 bases identical to TRBD2. Trimming took 4 bases from V and 2 from J; bases not matched to a gene: 12. The CDR3 is 17 residues long. Germline loops: CDR1 MGHRA, CDR2 YSYEKL.

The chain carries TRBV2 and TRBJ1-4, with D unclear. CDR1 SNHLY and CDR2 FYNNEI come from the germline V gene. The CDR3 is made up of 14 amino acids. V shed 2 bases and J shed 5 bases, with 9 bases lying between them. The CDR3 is CASSERRENEKLFF. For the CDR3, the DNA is TGTGCCAGCAGTGAACGTCGCGAGAATGAAAAACTGTTTTTT.

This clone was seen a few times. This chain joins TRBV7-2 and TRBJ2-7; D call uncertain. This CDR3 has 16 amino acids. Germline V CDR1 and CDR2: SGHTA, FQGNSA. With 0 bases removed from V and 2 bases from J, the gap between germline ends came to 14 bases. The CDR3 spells CASSLASTNPTYEQYF. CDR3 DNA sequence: TGTGCCAGCAGCTTAGCTTCGACAAATCCGACCTACGAGCAGTACTTC. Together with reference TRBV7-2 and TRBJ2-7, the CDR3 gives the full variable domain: GAGVSQSPSNKVTEKGKDVELRCDPISGHTALYWYRQSLGQGLEFLIYFQGNSAPDKSGLPSDRFSAERTGGSVSTLTIQRTQQEDSAVYLCASSLASTNPTYEQYFGPGTRLTVT.

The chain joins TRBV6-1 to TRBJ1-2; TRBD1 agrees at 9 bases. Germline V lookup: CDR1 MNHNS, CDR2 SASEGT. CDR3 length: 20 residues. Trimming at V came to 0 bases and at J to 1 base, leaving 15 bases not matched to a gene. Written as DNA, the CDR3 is TGTGCCAGCAGTGAAGCCCCAAGAGACAGGGGGTTTATACTTAACTATGGCTACACCTTC. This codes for CASSEAPRDRGFILNYGYTF.

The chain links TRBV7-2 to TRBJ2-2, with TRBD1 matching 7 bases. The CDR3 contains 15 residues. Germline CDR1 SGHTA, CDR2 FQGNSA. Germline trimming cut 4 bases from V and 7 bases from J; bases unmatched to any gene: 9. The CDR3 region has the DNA TGTGCCAGCAGCTCGCGACAGGGTACGAACGGGGAGCTGTTTTTT. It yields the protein CASSSRQGTNGELFF.

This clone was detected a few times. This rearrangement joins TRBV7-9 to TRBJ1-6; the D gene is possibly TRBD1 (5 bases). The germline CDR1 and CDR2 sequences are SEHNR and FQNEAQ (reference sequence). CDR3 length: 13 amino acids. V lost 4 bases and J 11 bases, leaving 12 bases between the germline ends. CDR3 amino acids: CASSSEGVAPLHF. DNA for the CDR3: TGTGCCAGCAGCTCCGAAGGGGTTGCACCCCTCCACTTT.

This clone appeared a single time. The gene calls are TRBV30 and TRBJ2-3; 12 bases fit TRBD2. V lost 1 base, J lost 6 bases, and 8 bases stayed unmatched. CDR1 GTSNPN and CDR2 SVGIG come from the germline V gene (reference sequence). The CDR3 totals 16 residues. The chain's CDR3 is CAWSATSGGTSDTQYF. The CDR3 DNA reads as TGTGCCTGGAGTGCGACTAGCGGGGGAACTAGTGATACGCAGTATTTT.

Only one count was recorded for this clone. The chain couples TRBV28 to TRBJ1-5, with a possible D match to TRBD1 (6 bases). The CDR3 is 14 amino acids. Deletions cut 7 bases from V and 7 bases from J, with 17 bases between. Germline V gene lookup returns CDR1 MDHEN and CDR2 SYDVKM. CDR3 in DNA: TGTGCCAGCACCCCTTACGCAGGGGTCCAGCCCCAGCATTTT. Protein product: CASTPYAGVQPQHF.

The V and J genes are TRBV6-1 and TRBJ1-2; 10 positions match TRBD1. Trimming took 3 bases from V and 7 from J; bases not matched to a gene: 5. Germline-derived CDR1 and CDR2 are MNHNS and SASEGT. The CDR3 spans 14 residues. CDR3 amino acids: CASSEGQGTGGYTF. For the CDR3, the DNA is TGTGCCAGCAGTGAGGGACAGGGGACCGGTGGCTACACCTTC.

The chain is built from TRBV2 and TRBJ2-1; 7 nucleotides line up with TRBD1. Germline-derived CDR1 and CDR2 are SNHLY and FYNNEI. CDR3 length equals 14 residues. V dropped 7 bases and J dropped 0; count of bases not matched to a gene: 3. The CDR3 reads CASKAGGSYNEQFF. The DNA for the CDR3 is TGTGCCAGCAAAGCAGGGGGCTCCTACAATGAGCAGTTCTTC.

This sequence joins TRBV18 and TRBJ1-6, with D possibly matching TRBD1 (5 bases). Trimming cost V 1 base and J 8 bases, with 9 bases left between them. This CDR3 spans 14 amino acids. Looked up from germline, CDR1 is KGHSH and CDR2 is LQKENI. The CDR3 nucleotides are TGTGCCAGCTCACCACGGGGGGAGCATTCACCCCTCCACTTT. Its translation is CASSPRGEHSPLHF. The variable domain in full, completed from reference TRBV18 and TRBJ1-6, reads NAGVMQNPRHLVRRRGQEARLRCSPMKGHSHVYWYRQLPEEGLKFMVYLQKENIIDESGMPKERFSAEFPKEGPSILRIQQVVRGDSAAYFCASSPRGEHSPLHFGNGTRLTVT.

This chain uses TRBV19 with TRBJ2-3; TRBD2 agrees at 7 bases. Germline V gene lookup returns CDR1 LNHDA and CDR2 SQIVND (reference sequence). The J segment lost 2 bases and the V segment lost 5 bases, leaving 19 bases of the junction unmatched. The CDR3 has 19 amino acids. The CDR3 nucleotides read TGTGCCAGTAGTCCCGGGGGGAGGGAGGCAAGGAGAGACACAGATACGCAGTATTTT. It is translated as CASSPGGREARRDTDTQYF.